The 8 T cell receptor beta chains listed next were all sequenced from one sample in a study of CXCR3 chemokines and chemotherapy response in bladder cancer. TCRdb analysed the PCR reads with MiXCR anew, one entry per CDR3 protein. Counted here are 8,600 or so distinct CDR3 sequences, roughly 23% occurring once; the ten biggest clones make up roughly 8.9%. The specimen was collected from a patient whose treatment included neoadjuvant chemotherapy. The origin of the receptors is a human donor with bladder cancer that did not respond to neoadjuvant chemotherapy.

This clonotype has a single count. The CDR3 sequence is CASSERGQSNYGYTF. The CDR3 DNA is TGTGCCAGCAGTGAAAGGGGCCAGAGTAACTATGGCTACACCTTC. This chain joins TRBV2 and TRBJ1-2, with D maybe TRBD1 (5 bases). CDR1 is SNHLY and CDR2 is FYNNEI in the germline V gene. The V and J ends lost 2 bases and 1 base respectively, with 11 bases between them. The CDR3 runs to 15 residues.

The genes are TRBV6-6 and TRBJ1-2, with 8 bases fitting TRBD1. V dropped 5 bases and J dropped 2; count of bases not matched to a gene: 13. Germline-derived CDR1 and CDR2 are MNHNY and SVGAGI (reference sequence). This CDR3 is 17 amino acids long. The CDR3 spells CASSQTGTGPGNYGYTF. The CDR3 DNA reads TGTGCCAGCAGTCAAACCGGGACAGGACCAGGGAACTATGGCTACACCTTC.

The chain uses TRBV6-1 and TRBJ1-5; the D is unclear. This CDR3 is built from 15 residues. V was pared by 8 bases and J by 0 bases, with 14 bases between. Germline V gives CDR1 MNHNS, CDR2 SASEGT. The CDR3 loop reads CASGSGGHSNQPQHF. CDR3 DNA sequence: TGTGCCAGCGGGTCGGGAGGGCATAGCAATCAGCCCCAGCATTTT.

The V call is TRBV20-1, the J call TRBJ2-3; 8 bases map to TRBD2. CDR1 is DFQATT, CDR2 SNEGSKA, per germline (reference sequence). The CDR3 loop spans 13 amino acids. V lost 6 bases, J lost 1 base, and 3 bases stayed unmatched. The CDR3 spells CSAQTSGTDTQYF. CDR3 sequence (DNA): TGCAGTGCCCAGACTAGCGGCACAGATACGCAGTATTTT.

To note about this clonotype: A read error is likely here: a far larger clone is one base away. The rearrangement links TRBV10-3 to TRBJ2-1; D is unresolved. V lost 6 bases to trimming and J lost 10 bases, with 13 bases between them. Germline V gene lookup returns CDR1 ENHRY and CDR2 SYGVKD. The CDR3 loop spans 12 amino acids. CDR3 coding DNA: TGTGCCATCAGGACTGCCTCCTACGAGCAGTTCTTC. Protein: CAIRTASYEQFF.

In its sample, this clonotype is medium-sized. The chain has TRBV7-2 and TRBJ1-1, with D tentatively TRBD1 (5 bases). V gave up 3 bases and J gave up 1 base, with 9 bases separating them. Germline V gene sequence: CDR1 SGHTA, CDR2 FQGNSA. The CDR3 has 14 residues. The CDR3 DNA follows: TGTGCCAGCAGCTTGGACACCGCGAACACTGAAGCTTTCTTT. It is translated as CASSLDTANTEAFF.

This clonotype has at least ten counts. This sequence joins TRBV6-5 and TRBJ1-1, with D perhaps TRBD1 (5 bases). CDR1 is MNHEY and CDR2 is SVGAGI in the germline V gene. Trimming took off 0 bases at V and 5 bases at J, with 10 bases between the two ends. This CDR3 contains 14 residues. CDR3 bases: TGTGCCAGCAGTTACTCGTGGGGCGAGACTGAAGCTTTCTTT. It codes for CASSYSWGETEAFF.

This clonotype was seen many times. This chain's CDR3 is CASSLGGLAGGKDTQYF. The CDR3 DNA follows: TGTGCCAGCAGCTTAGGGGGACTAGCGGGGGGGAAGGATACGCAGTATTTT. The chain is built from TRBV7-2 and TRBJ2-3; 16 bases fit TRBD2. The junction had 4 bases not matched to a gene; V was cut back by 1 base and J by 6 bases. Germline lookup yields CDR1 SGHTA and CDR2 FQGNSA. This CDR3 has 17 amino acids.